These T cell receptor beta chains were read from a single sample in a study of cytomegalovirus exposure and HLA in healthy donors. Here immunoSEQ multiplex PCR was the method, and the copy in TCRdb shows in-frame clones only, minus some. The data show about 150,000 clones, around 10% seen once. The sequencing sample was made of PBMCs. These receptor sequences come from a male donor in good health and CMV-seronegative. CDR3s include the opening cysteine and the closing phenylalanine or tryptophan. The D gene is left open where the match is weak. Clone size is stated in some rows and not others, as once, few, many or a class when expanded.

J gene: TRBJ2-7
D gene: NA
clone size: few
V gene: TRBV6-5
CDR3 DNA: TGTGCCAGCAGTTACTCGAGCGGTTTTCCCTACGAGCAGTACTTC
CDR3 protein: CASSYSSGFPYEQYF

J gene: TRBJ2-7
D gene: TRBD1
clone size: few
V gene: TRBV7-9
CDR3 DNA: TGTGCCAGCAGCGTCCCGGGACAGTCCTACGAGCAGTACTTC
CDR3 protein: CASSVPGQSYEQYF

J gene: TRBJ2-1
D gene: NA
clone size: NA
V gene: TRBV9
CDR3 DNA: TGTGCCAGCAGCTTATCTAGCGCCAGCTCCTACAATGAGCAGTTCTTC
CDR3 protein: CASSLSSASSYNEQFF

J gene: TRBJ2-4
D gene: NA
clone size: few
V gene: TRBV15
CDR3 DNA: TGTGCCACCAGCAGAGGGAGAGAATTAGCCAAAAACATTCAGTACTTC
CDR3 protein: CATSRGRELAKNIQYF

J gene: TRBJ2-7
D gene: TRBD1
clone size: NA
V gene: TRBV5-8
CDR3 DNA: TGTGCCAGCAGCTGGTCCAGAGGACAGGGCCGCCACTACGAGCAGTACTTC
CDR3 protein: CASSWSRGQGRHYEQYF

J gene: TRBJ1-2
D gene: NA
clone size: NA
V gene: TRBV19
CDR3 DNA: TGTGCCAGTAGTCCTTGGACAGAGACTAACTATGGCTACACCTTC
CDR3 protein: CASSPWTETNYGYTF

J gene: TRBJ2-3
D gene: NA
clone size: NA
V gene: TRBV6-1
CDR3 DNA: TGTGCCAGCAGTGAAAGCCGGACTAATCGGGATACGCAGTATTTT
CDR3 protein: CASSESRTNRDTQYF

J gene: TRBJ2-5
D gene: TRBD2
clone size: few
V gene: TRBV5-4
CDR3 DNA: TGTGCCAGCAGCCTCAGGACTAGCGCCTCCGGACGGGAGACCCAGTACTTC
CDR3 protein: CASSLRTSASGRETQYF

J gene: TRBJ2-7
D gene: TRBD2
clone size: NA
V gene: TRBV2
CDR3 DNA: TGTGCCAGCAGTCGGACTAGCGGGGACTACGAGCAGTACTTC
CDR3 protein: CASSRTSGDYEQYF

J gene: TRBJ1-2
D gene: NA
clone size: few
V gene: TRBV6-5
CDR3 DNA: TGTGCCAGCAGTTACCGACAAGACGTATATGGCTACACCTTC
CDR3 protein: CASSYRQDVYGYTF

J gene: TRBJ2-7
D gene: NA
clone size: NA
V gene: TRBV27
CDR3 DNA: TGTGCCAGCAGTAACGGGGGTACATCTTACGAGCAGTACTTC
CDR3 protein: CASSNGGTSYEQYF

J gene: TRBJ1-1
D gene: NA
clone size: few
V gene: TRBV7-2
CDR3 DNA: TGTGCCAGCAGCTTAGCCGGACAGTCGAACACTGAAGCTTTCTTT
CDR3 protein: CASSLAGQSNTEAFF

J gene: TRBJ2-1
D gene: NA
clone size: few
V gene: TRBV18
CDR3 DNA: TGTGCCAGCTCACTTGAGTCTGAGCAGTTCTTC
CDR3 protein: CASSLESEQFF

J gene: TRBJ1-1
D gene: NA
clone size: few
V gene: TRBV29-1
CDR3 DNA: TGCAGCGTTGAAGGGCCGTTGGGGCCGGAAACTCAATTT
CDR3 protein: CSVEGPLGPETQF

J gene: TRBJ1-1
D gene: NA
clone size: few
V gene: TRBV5-1
CDR3 DNA: TGCGCCAGCAGCGCGTCCGGACTGAAGAACACTGAAGCTTTCTTT
CDR3 protein: CASSASGLKNTEAFF

J gene: TRBJ2-3
D gene: NA
clone size: NA
V gene: TRBV28
CDR3 DNA: TGTGCCAGCAGGCTAGGGTGGGGGACACCGCAGTATTTT
CDR3 protein: CASRLGWGTPQYF

J gene: TRBJ2-7
D gene: TRBD1
clone size: NA
V gene: TRBV28
CDR3 DNA: TGTGCCAGCAGGGGACAGGGGGCAGGCTACGAGCAGTACTTC
CDR3 protein: CASRGQGAGYEQYF

J gene: TRBJ2-7
D gene: TRBD2
clone size: few
V gene: TRBV30
CDR3 DNA: TGTGCCACTAGCGAACTCAGCTACGAGCAGTACTTC
CDR3 protein: CATSELSYEQYF

J gene: TRBJ1-1
D gene: TRBD1
clone size: few
V gene: TRBV27
CDR3 DNA: TGTGCCAGCAGTTTATCGGGACAGGGCCTAGCCCCGATGAACACTGAAGCTTTCTTT
CDR3 protein: CASSLSGQGLAPMNTEAFF

J gene: TRBJ1-6
D gene: NA
clone size: few
V gene: TRBV19
CDR3 DNA: TGTGCCAGTAGTATGTCAGGCAGCAATTCACCCCTCCACTTT
CDR3 protein: CASSMSGSNSPLHF

J gene: TRBJ1-1
D gene: NA
clone size: NA
V gene: TRBV5-4
CDR3 DNA: TGTGCCAGCAGCTTGACAGAGAACACTGAAGCTTTCTTT
CDR3 protein: CASSLTENTEAFF

J gene: TRBJ1-1
D gene: NA
clone size: few
V gene: TRBV30
CDR3 DNA: TGTGCCTGGAGTGTAAATAGGAACACTGAAGCTTTCTTT
CDR3 protein: CAWSVNRNTEAFF

J gene: TRBJ2-5
D gene: NA
clone size: NA
V gene: TRBV6-5
CDR3 DNA: TGTGCCAGCGGGCAGGGCTGGGAGACCCAGTACTTC
CDR3 protein: CASGQGWETQYF

J gene: TRBJ2-5
D gene: TRBD1
clone size: NA
V gene: TRBV19
CDR3 DNA: TGTGCCAGTTCCGACAGGGGGGGAGAGACCCAGTACTTC
CDR3 protein: CASSDRGGETQYF

J gene: TRBJ2-7
D gene: TRBD1
clone size: few
V gene: TRBV10-3
CDR3 DNA: TGTGCCATCAGTCCGAGGGACAGGGCCGACTACGAGCAGTACTTC
CDR3 protein: CAISPRDRADYEQYF

J gene: TRBJ1-2
D gene: NA
clone size: NA
V gene: TRBV19
CDR3 DNA: TGTGCCAGTAGCCCCGAGAGGGCAAGCTATGGCTACACCTTC
CDR3 protein: CASSPERASYGYTF

J gene: TRBJ2-3
D gene: TRBD1
clone size: NA
V gene: TRBV5-1
CDR3 DNA: TGCGCCAGCAGTAGCGCAGGGGGAAACACAGATACGCAGTATTTT
CDR3 protein: CASSSAGGNTDTQYF

J gene: TRBJ2-6
D gene: NA
clone size: NA
V gene: TRBV28
CDR3 DNA: TGTGCCAGCAGCCTCCGGGGGAAGGGAGAACTCTCTGGGGCCAACGTCCTGACTTTC
CDR3 protein: CASSLRGKGELSGANVLTF

J gene: TRBJ1-2
D gene: TRBD1
clone size: NA
V gene: TRBV2
CDR3 DNA: TGTGCCAGCAGCCAGACAGGGGGAAACTATGGCTACACCTTC
CDR3 protein: CASSQTGGNYGYTF

J gene: TRBJ1-4
D gene: NA
clone size: NA
V gene: TRBV2
CDR3 DNA: TGTGCCAGCATCTCTTTTAATGAAAAACTGTTTTTT
CDR3 protein: CASISFNEKLFF

J gene: TRBJ2-1
D gene: NA
clone size: NA
V gene: TRBV9
CDR3 DNA: TGTGCCAGCAGTCCTTCTTCCCTGGTGCGCGATGAGCAGTTCTTC
CDR3 protein: CASSPSSLVRDEQFF

J gene: TRBJ2-3
D gene: NA
clone size: NA
V gene: TRBV19
CDR3 DNA: TGTGCCAGTAGTATGGAGCGTGCGGCAAACGGGCAGTATTTT
CDR3 protein: CASSMERAANGQYF

J gene: TRBJ2-5
D gene: TRBD1
clone size: few
V gene: TRBV27
CDR3 DNA: TGTGCCAGCAGTCCCTGGGACAGACAAGAGACCCAGTACTTC
CDR3 protein: CASSPWDRQETQYF

J gene: TRBJ1-1
D gene: NA
clone size: few
V gene: TRBV18
CDR3 DNA: TGTGCCAGCTCACCGTCCCAGAGCGGTCCTAACACTGAAGCTTTCTTT
CDR3 protein: CASSPSQSGPNTEAFF

J gene: TRBJ2-1
D gene: NA
clone size: NA
V gene: TRBV7-9
CDR3 DNA: TGTGCCAGCAGCCAGCCGAGGCGGGGTCACAATGAGCAGTTCTTC
CDR3 protein: CASSQPRRGHNEQFF

J gene: TRBJ2-7
D gene: TRBD2
clone size: NA
V gene: TRBV5-1
CDR3 DNA: TGCGCCAGCAGTCTCGGACTAGCGGCTTCCTACGAGCAGTACTTC
CDR3 protein: CASSLGLAASYEQYF

J gene: TRBJ1-5
D gene: NA
clone size: NA
V gene: TRBV7-9
CDR3 DNA: TGTGCCGTTACTGGGGCCGGATCCTATAGCAATCAGCCCCAGCATTTT
CDR3 protein: CAVTGAGSYSNQPQHF